This T cell receptor (beta chain) appears in the sequencing data of a study of shared clonotypes between healthy human individuals. This CDR3 spans 14 amino acids. Germline CDR1 reads MGHRA; CDR2 reads YSYEKL. The V gene lost 5 bases and the J gene lost 0 bases, with 9 bases spanning the gap. Study-level results: Shared clonotypes: approximately 4.5% naive CD4, around 3.5% naive CD8, roughly 2.4% memory CD4, 0.4% memory CD8.

The deep-level immunoSEQ assay was used. TCRdb keeps only in-frame clones here, not all; method: immunoSEQ multiplex PCR. The sample carries 740,000 or so clones, around 73% recorded once. This clone was recorded only once. What it binds is not known. The study separated CD4+ cells into CD45RA+ naive and CD45RA-negative memory subsets. The chain links TRBV4-1 to TRBJ2-3; no definite D call. Sequenced sample: memory CD4+ T cells sorted from blood. Sample subset: CD45RA-negative fraction. The TCR comes from a woman aged 25 to 39 in good health. DNA for the CDR3: TGCGCCAGCAGCAAACCCCAGAGCACAGATACGCAGTATTTT. Encoded protein: CASSKPQSTDTQYF.